This T cell receptor beta chain was sequenced for a study of identical twins. Each CDR3 protein gets one entry after TCRdb re-called the 5' RACE reads with MiXCR. The sample has 200,000 to 250,000 distinct CDR3 sequences; around 6.5% are singletons. The CDR3 is 15 residues long. Germline assignment: CDR1 LGHDT and CDR2 YNNKEL (reference sequence). V lost 5 bases and J lost 3, with 17 bases in between. This clonotype was seen ten or more times. These records were also assigned to another study, of T cells expressing NK-cell markers. That source notes: Repertoire data for TCR beta were derived from sorted T cells (CD3+CD56+NKG2C+, CD3+CD56+NKG2C- and CD3+CD56-NKG2C+).

The sequencing sample was made of CD8+ T cells sorted from blood. V gene TRBV3-1 combines with J gene TRBJ2-7; D may be TRBD1 or TRBD2 (5 bases each). This sequence originates from a woman aged 18-35 years in good health. The DNA of the CDR3 is TGTGCCAGCAGCTTTACTGGGGGTAGTGTCTACGAGCAGTACTTC. The encoded protein is CASSFTGGSVYEQYF.